These T cell receptor beta chains were read from a single sample in a study of CD8 T cells in ankylosing spondylitis. Using its own MiXCR run on the 5' RACE reads, TCRdb lists one record per CDR3 protein. The sample contains 390,000 or so distinct CDR3 sequences, under 25% of which appear only once. Specimen: blood, either unsorted or a sorted T cell fraction (not recorded which). The receptors here all came from a male donor with ankylosing spondylitis. CDR3s include the opening cysteine and the closing phenylalanine or tryptophan. A D gene is named only where the DNA matches it firmly. Clone size is given for some rows only: seen once, a few or many times, or a class if the clone is expanded.

>TRBD2|.|TRBJ2-1|TRBV6-5
TGTGCCAGCAGTTACACCGGGACTAGCACCTACAATGAGCAGTTCTTC
CASSYTGTSTYNEQFF
>TRBD2|few|TRBJ2-7|TRBV3-1
TGTGCCAGCAGCCAAGATCAACTAGCGGGGACCTACGAGCAGTACTTC
CASSQDQLAGTYEQYF
>.|.|TRBJ2-3|TRBV6-1
TGTGCCAGCAGCCCCCCCGGTCGGGGTTTAGATACGCAGTATTTT
CASSPPGRGLDTQYF
>.|few|TRBJ1-5|TRBV3-1
TGTGCCAGCAGCCAAGATTGGGGGCTACGGAATCAGCCCCAGCATTTT
CASSQDWGLRNQPQHF
>TRBD1|.|TRBJ2-1|TRBV9
TGTGCCAGCAGCGCCGGGACAGGTAACTACAATGAGCAGTTCTTC
CASSAGTGNYNEQFF
>.|.|TRBJ1-5|TRBV4-2
TGTGCCAGCAGCCAAGTAAACGCTCTGGGAAAGCAGCCCCAGCATTTT
CASSQVNALGKQPQHF
>TRBD2|.|TRBJ2-7|TRBV2
TGTGCCAGCAGTCGGCAAACTAGCGGGATATTATACGAGCAGTACTTC
CASSRQTSGILYEQYF
>TRBD1|.|TRBJ1-5|TRBV3-1
TGTGCCAGCAGCCAAACTATAACAGGGGATGGGCCCCAGCATTTT
CASSQTITGDGPQHF
>.|few|TRBJ2-2|TRBV7-8
TGTGCCAGCAGCTTAGGGGGTGGGACCTACACCGGGGAGCTGTTTTTT
CASSLGGGTYTGELFF
>TRBD1|.|TRBJ2-7|TRBV19
TGTGCCAGTAGTATAGGGACAGGGGGCTACGAGCAGTACTTC
CASSIGTGGYEQYF
>TRBD2|many|TRBJ2-1|TRBV12-3/TRBV12-4
TGTGCCAGCAGTTTACGTCCAGCGGGAGTCAGCTACAATGAGCAGTTCTTC
CASSLRPAGVSYNEQFF
>.|.|TRBJ2-5|TRBV10-3
TGTGCCATCAGTGAGTATGCGGCAGGAGGGTCGGAGACCCAGTACTTC
CAISEYAAGGSETQYF
>TRBD2|few|TRBJ2-5|TRBV7-3
TGTGCCAGCAGCTTAGGGATTAGCGGGAGTGAGACCCAGTACTTC
CASSLGISGSETQYF
>TRBD2|few|TRBJ2-7|TRBV20-1
TGCAGTGCTAGACTAGCGGGAAACGACGAGCAGTACTTC
CSARLAGNDEQYF
>.|few|TRBJ2-2|TRBV5-1
TGCGCCAGCAGCTTGTTAGGGTGGTTAACCGGGGAGCTGTTTTTT
CASSLLGWLTGELFF
>TRBD2|few|TRBJ2-7|TRBV6-5
TGTGCCAGCAGTTCGAGCACTAGCGGGAGGACCCACGAGCAGTACTTC
CASSSSTSGRTHEQYF
>TRBD1|.|TRBJ1-1|TRBV4-2
TGTGCCAGCAGCAAAAGGACAGGGCGGGGATTCACCAACACTGAAGCTTTCTTT
CASSKRTGRGFTNTEAFF
>TRBD2|few|TRBJ2-1|TRBV5-5
TGTGCCAGCAGCTCATTAGCGGGAGGGCCTGGGAATGAGCAGTTCTTC
CASSSLAGGPGNEQFF
>.|few|TRBJ2-7|TRBV19
TGTGCCAGTAGTCACGCCTACGAGCAGTACTTC
CASSHAYEQYF
>.|many|TRBJ2-2|TRBV4-3
TGCGCCAGCAGCCATTCTCTAATGTGGGCCGGGGAGCTGTTTTTT
CASSHSLMWAGELFF
>TRBD2|few|TRBJ2-1|TRBV6-5
TGTGCCACCGTTAGCGGGAGCCACTACAATGAGCAGTTCTTC
CATVSGSHYNEQFF
>TRBD1|.|TRBJ1-2|TRBV9
TGTGCCAGCAGCGCCCTAGGACAGGGGTTGGATGGCTACACCTTC
CASSALGQGLDGYTF
>TRBD1|few|TRBJ1-1|TRBV4-1
TGCGCCAGCAGCCAAGTGGGGGGCGACAGGGGAACTTTCTTT
CASSQVGGDRGTFF
>.|.|TRBJ2-1|TRBV6-4
TGTGCCAGCAGTGGGGGAGAGACGGCCAATGAGCAGTTCTTC
CASSGGETANEQFF
>.|many|TRBJ2-3|TRBV5-1
TGCGCCAGCAGCTCCCGGGACCCCGTCCGAGATACGCAGTATTTT
CASSSRDPVRDTQYF
>TRBD2|.|TRBJ2-5|TRBV3-1
TGTGCCAGCAGCCTTGGTCCGGGACTAGGGGAATTC
CASSLGPGLGEF
>.|few|TRBJ1-4|TRBV6-1
TGTGCCAGCAGACCTTACGCGAACGCGGAAAAACTGTTTTTT
CASRPYANAEKLFF
>.|.|TRBJ2-6|TRBV18
TGTGCCAGCTCAGCCCCCCTCGTAGGGTACATGGGGGCCAACGTCCTGACTTTC
CASSAPLVGYMGANVLTF
>.|few|TRBJ2-7|TRBV25-1
TGTGCCAGCAGTGACGGACCGGGCTCCTACGAGCAGTACTTC
CASSDGPGSYEQYF
>.|.|TRBJ2-2|TRBV7-2
TGTGCCAGCAGCGGACGGAAAGGGATTGACACCGGGGAGCTGTTTTTT
CASSGRKGIDTGELFF
>.|few|TRBJ2-1|TRBV7-9
TGTGCCAGCAGCTTACTGACCGTTGGTCATGAGCAGTTCTTC
CASSLLTVGHEQFF
>.|few|TRBJ2-1|TRBV9
TGTGCCAGCAGCGTAGATTCCTACAATGAGCAGTTCTTC
CASSVDSYNEQFF
>.|many|TRBJ2-2|TRBV2
TGTGCCAGCAGTGCCCTTCCCCCCCGGAACACCGGGGAGCTGTTTTTT
CASSALPPRNTGELFF
>.|.|TRBJ1-6|TRBV3-1
TGTGCCAGCAGCCAAAACAGGGTTTCACCCCTCCACTTT
CASSQNRVSPLHF
>TRBD2|.|TRBJ2-1|TRBV28
TGTGCCAGCAGTTCTCCAGCGGGGGCTGGCAATGAGCAGTTCTTC
CASSSPAGAGNEQFF
>.|few|TRBJ1-1|TRBV29-1
TGCAGCGTTTTAGTGGAGCTGGGAGGTCGAGCTTTCTTT
CSVLVELGGRAFF
>.|few|TRBJ2-5|TRBV12-3/TRBV12-4
TGTGCCAGCAGTTTCGGTCTCGATCATGTCCAAGAGACCCAGTACTTC
CASSFGLDHVQETQYF
>TRBD2|few|TRBJ2-1|TRBV3-1
TGTGCCAGCAGCCAAGACGCGACTAGCATTCCCCAGTTCTTC
CASSQDATSIPQFF
>.|.|TRBJ2-2|TRBV5-1
TGCGCCAGCCGCCAGAACACCGGGGAGCTGTTTTTT
CASRQNTGELFF
>.|few|TRBJ1-4|TRBV20-1
TGCAGTGCCGAGATCAGAAGGGACGGTGAAAAACTGTTTTTT
CSAEIRRDGEKLFF
>.|.|TRBJ2-6|TRBV5-1
TGCGCCAGCAGCTTGAGAGGGGCTGGGGCCAACGTCCTGACTTTC
CASSLRGAGANVLTF
>TRBD2|.|TRBJ2-1|TRBV7-9
TGTGCCAGCAGCCACGGGACTAGCGCTCCCCTGTGG
CASSHGTSAPLW
>TRBD2|.|TRBJ2-5|TRBV6-5
TGTGCCAGCAGTTACCGGGGCAGTCGACTAGCGGGCCAAGAGACCCAGTACTTC
CASSYRGSRLAGQETQYF
>TRBD2|.|TRBJ2-1|TRBV28
TGTGCCAGCAGCACTAGCGGGAGGTTCTACAATGAGCAGTTCTTC
CASSTSGRFYNEQFF
>.|.|TRBJ2-1|TRBV27
TGTGCCAGCAGTTTATCGAGTGCACTTTACAATGAGCAGTTCTTC
CASSLSSALYNEQFF
>.|.|TRBJ1-1|TRBV18
TGTGCCAGCTCACGGGTTTCGGACATTGAAGCTTTCTTT
CASSRVSDIEAFF
>TRBD1|few|TRBJ1-2|TRBV4-2
TGTGCCAGCAGCCAAAACGACAGGGCGAAGATATATGGCTACACCTTC
CASSQNDRAKIYGYTF
>.|.|TRBJ2-3|TRBV6-2/TRBV6-3
TGTGCCAGCTCAAAAGGCCGACAGGTTAGCACAGATACGCAGTATTTT
CASSKGRQVSTDTQYF
>.|.|TRBJ1-5|TRBV19
TGTGCCAGTAGTATAGTCAGGGGTAGCAATCAGCCCCAGCATTTT
CASSIVRGSNQPQHF
>TRBD1|.|TRBJ2-2|TRBV7-9
TGTGCCAGCAGCTTAAACACCAACAGGGGTAGCGGGGAGCTGTTTTTT
CASSLNTNRGSGELFF
>.|.|TRBJ1-4|TRBV5-1
TGCGCCAGCAGCGCCGCGGGGGCGGCTCGTGAAAAACTGTTTTTT
CASSAAGAAREKLFF
>.|few|TRBJ2-6|TRBV28
TGTGCCAGCAGTTCATATGGTGGGGCCAACGTCCTGACTTTC
CASSSYGGANVLTF